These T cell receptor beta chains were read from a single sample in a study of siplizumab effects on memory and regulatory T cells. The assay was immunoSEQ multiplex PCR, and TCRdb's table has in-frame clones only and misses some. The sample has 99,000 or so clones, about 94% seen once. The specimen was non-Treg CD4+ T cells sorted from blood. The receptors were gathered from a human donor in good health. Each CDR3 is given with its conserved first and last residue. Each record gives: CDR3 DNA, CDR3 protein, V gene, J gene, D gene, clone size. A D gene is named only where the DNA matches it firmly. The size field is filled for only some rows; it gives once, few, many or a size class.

DNA: TGTGCCAGCAGTCCGCAATGGGTAGGGGGCCTGTCTTGGAACACTGAAGCTTTCTTT; CDR3: CASSPQWVGGLSWNTEAFF; V: TRBV28; J: TRBJ1-1; D: TRBD1; size: -
DNA: TGTGCCAGCATGGTCAAGCATGAGCAGTTCTTC; CDR3: CASMVKHEQFF; V: TRBV28; J: TRBJ2-1; D: -; size: -
DNA: TGTGCCAGCAGTTTAAAACTCGCATACCCGTACTTC; CDR3: CASSLKLAYPYF; V: TRBV28; J: TRBJ2-7; D: -; size: -
DNA: TGTGCCAGCAGCCCCACCTCTAACAATGAGCAGTTCTTC; CDR3: CASSPTSNNEQFF; V: TRBV6-5; J: TRBJ2-1; D: -; size: -
DNA: TGTGCCAGTAAGGACGCCTTCAATCAGCCCCAGCATTTT; CDR3: CASKDAFNQPQHF; V: TRBV19; J: TRBJ1-5; D: -; size: -
DNA: TGTGCCAGCAGCGAAACCACTAGCGTAAACATTCAGTACTTC; CDR3: CASSETTSVNIQYF; V: TRBV6-1; J: TRBJ2-4; D: TRBD2; size: -
DNA: TGCGCCAGCAGCCAAGGGTCCAGGGGGGCCGGGGAGCTGTTTTTT; CDR3: CASSQGSRGAGELFF; V: TRBV4-1; J: TRBJ2-2; D: -; size: -
DNA: TGTGCCAGCTCACCCAAGGTAGCTGCAGGGGCGCGGGAGACCCAGTACTTC; CDR3: CASSPKVAAGARETQYF; V: TRBV18; J: TRBJ2-5; D: -; size: -
DNA: TGTGCCAGCAGCCCCCGAATTCAGACAGTCTACGAGCAGTACTTC; CDR3: CASSPRIQTVYEQYF; V: TRBV9; J: TRBJ2-7; D: -; size: -
DNA: TGTGCCAGTAGTGTAGGGAGGACCTATAGCAATCAGCCCCAGCATTTT; CDR3: CASSVGRTYSNQPQHF; V: TRBV19; J: TRBJ1-5; D: -; size: -
DNA: TGTGCCAGCAGCTTAGGGCGGACCCCCCTCGCTGAAGCTTTCTTT; CDR3: CASSLGRTPLAEAFF; V: TRBV11-2; J: TRBJ1-1; D: -; size: -
DNA: TGTGCCAGCAGCTCTAACTATGGCTACACCTTC; CDR3: CASSSNYGYTF; V: TRBV5-6; J: TRBJ1-2; D: -; size: once
DNA: TGTGCCAGCAGTCCTCTAGCGGGAGTTCAGTACTTC; CDR3: CASSPLAGVQYF; V: TRBV28; J: TRBJ2-4; D: TRBD2; size: -
DNA: TGTGCCAGCAGCTTAGCGGGACCGCTCTCTGGAAACACCATATATTTT; CDR3: CASSLAGPLSGNTIYF; V: TRBV11-3; J: TRBJ1-3; D: -; size: -
DNA: TGTGCCAGCAGCCCTTCCACGGCCAGCTCCTACAATGAGCAGTTCTTC; CDR3: CASSPSTASSYNEQFF; V: TRBV5-4; J: TRBJ2-1; D: -; size: -
DNA: TGTGCCAGCTCAAAACAGGGGTATGCGGGCTACACCTTC; CDR3: CASSKQGYAGYTF; V: TRBV18; J: TRBJ1-2; D: TRBD1; size: -
DNA: TGCGCCAGCAGCTCCACGGTCCTAAAAGATTATAATTCACCCCTCCACTTT; CDR3: CASSSTVLKDYNSPLHF; V: TRBV5-1; J: TRBJ1-6; D: -; size: -
DNA: TGTGCCAGCAGCTTAGCAGGGGGCGCCCAGGAGACCCAGTACTTC; CDR3: CASSLAGGAQETQYF; V: TRBV7-3; J: TRBJ2-5; D: TRBD1; size: -
DNA: TGTGCCAGCAGCCGGGGGGGACTCTCCGCGGAAGAAGCTTTCTTT; CDR3: CASSRGGLSAEEAFF; V: TRBV7-2; J: TRBJ1-1; D: -; size: -
DNA: TGTGCCAGCAAGTCCTCAATTCGGGATACGCAGTATTTT; CDR3: CASKSSIRDTQYF; V: TRBV27; J: TRBJ2-3; D: -; size: -
DNA: TGTGCCAGCAGTAAAACTAGCGGGACAAAATACGAGCAGTACTTC; CDR3: CASSKTSGTKYEQYF; V: TRBV6-5; J: TRBJ2-7; D: TRBD2; size: once
DNA: TGTGCCAGCAGCTTGGACGGGACAGGGGCCTACGAGCAGTACTTC; CDR3: CASSLDGTGAYEQYF; V: TRBV5-4; J: TRBJ2-7; D: TRBD1; size: -
DNA: TGTGCCAGCAGCTCCCAGTCCGGGGTAGGCACTGAAGCTTTCTTT; CDR3: CASSSQSGVGTEAFF; V: TRBV6-6; J: TRBJ1-1; D: -; size: -
DNA: TGTGCCAGCTCACCAGCGGGAAAGGACAATGAGCAGTTCTTC; CDR3: CASSPAGKDNEQFF; V: TRBV18; J: TRBJ2-1; D: -; size: -
DNA: TGTGCCACCTTTGGACTAGCGGGAAACAATGAGCAGTTCTTC; CDR3: CATFGLAGNNEQFF; V: TRBV6-1; J: TRBJ2-1; D: TRBD2; size: -
DNA: TGTGCCAGCTCACCGAAGGCTGGACTAGCGGGAGGTCCCTACGAGCAGTACTTC; CDR3: CASSPKAGLAGGPYEQYF; V: TRBV18; J: TRBJ2-7; D: TRBD2; size: -
DNA: TGTGCCACCAGCAGAGACGTTGGTTCGGAGACCCAGTACTTC; CDR3: CATSRDVGSETQYF; V: TRBV15; J: TRBJ2-5; D: -; size: -
DNA: TGTGCCAGCAGTGAACTCCTTGAGGTACCGAGACCCACAGATACGCAGTATTTT; CDR3: CASSELLEVPRPTDTQYF; V: TRBV28; J: TRBJ2-3; D: -; size: once
DNA: TGTGCCACCGGACGTGGGGCCCGAAGCTACGAGCAGTACTTC; CDR3: CATGRGARSYEQYF; V: TRBV2; J: TRBJ2-7; D: -; size: -
DNA: TGTGCCAGCAGTCCTCGAGCGGGTAGGGTAGATACGCAGTATTTT; CDR3: CASSPRAGRVDTQYF; V: TRBV7-2; J: TRBJ2-3; D: -; size: -
DNA: TGTGCCAGCAGACCTGGCAGGCGAATGGAACGGGAGACCCAGTACTTC; CDR3: CASRPGRRMERETQYF; V: TRBV28; J: TRBJ2-5; D: -; size: -
DNA: TGTGCCAGCAGCTTAAACCGTTTACCGTCCCCCGGTAGCGGGAGCTCAGCAAGGTACTACGAGCAGTACTTC; CDR3: CASSLNRLPSPGSGSSARYYEQYF; V: TRBV7-3; J: TRBJ2-7; D: TRBD2; size: -
DNA: TGTGCCAGCAGCTTGTACGGGCTAAATGAGCAGTTCTTC; CDR3: CASSLYGLNEQFF; V: TRBV11-2; J: TRBJ2-1; D: -; size: -
DNA: TGTGCCAGCAGCTTGCACACCGGGGAGCTGTTTTTT; CDR3: CASSLHTGELFF; V: TRBV11-1; J: TRBJ2-2; D: -; size: -
DNA: TGCGCCAGCAGCTTTATGGGGGAAGAGACCCAGTACTTC; CDR3: CASSFMGEETQYF; V: TRBV5-1; J: TRBJ2-5; D: -; size: -
DNA: TGTGCCAGTAGTAAGGACAGGGCAGAGAATCAGCCCCAGCATTTT; CDR3: CASSKDRAENQPQHF; V: TRBV19; J: TRBJ1-5; D: TRBD1; size: -
DNA: TGTGCCAGCAGTGAAAGCGGGAGTACGGAGACCCAGTACTTC; CDR3: CASSESGSTETQYF; V: TRBV28; J: TRBJ2-5; D: TRBD2; size: -
DNA: TGTGCCAGCAAGGACTCCGTGGGCCGAGAAGCTTTCTTT; CDR3: CASKDSVGREAFF; V: TRBV28; J: TRBJ1-1; D: -; size: -
DNA: TGTGCCAGCAGTCGCGCCGCTCAGGGTGACAATCAGCCCCAGCATTTT; CDR3: CASSRAAQGDNQPQHF; V: TRBV28; J: TRBJ1-5; D: -; size: -
DNA: TGTGCCAGCAGTCGCTCGGGGCCAGGGCTCAACGAGCAGTACTTC; CDR3: CASSRSGPGLNEQYF; V: TRBV28; J: TRBJ2-7; D: -; size: -
DNA: TGCGCCAGCAGCCAAGGAAAGAGGGTGGCCAACGTCCTGACTTTC; CDR3: CASSQGKRVANVLTF; V: TRBV4-1; J: TRBJ2-6; D: -; size: -
DNA: TGCGCCAGCAGCTTGGGGTCATTGGGCGAGCAGTACTTC; CDR3: CASSLGSLGEQYF; V: TRBV5-1; J: TRBJ2-7; D: -; size: -
DNA: TGTGCCTGGACCCCTGATCTTGCGGAGTACTATGGCTACACCTTC; CDR3: CAWTPDLAEYYGYTF; V: TRBV30; J: TRBJ1-2; D: -; size: -
DNA: TGTGCCAGTAGTTCCCCCGTCGCCGCCGGTTACAATGAGCAGTTCTTC; CDR3: CASSSPVAAGYNEQFF; V: TRBV19; J: TRBJ2-1; D: -; size: -
DNA: TGTGCATCGCAGACGACTAGCGGGACTCCCTGCGAGCAGTACTTC; CDR3: CASQTTSGTPCEQYF; V: TRBV6-1; J: TRBJ2-7; D: TRBD2; size: -
DNA: TGTGCCAGCAGCTTGCCTGCCCCCTCCCCCGGGGAGCTGTTTTTT; CDR3: CASSLPAPSPGELFF; V: TRBV11-3; J: TRBJ2-2; D: -; size: -
DNA: TGTGCCAGCAGTCCCCTCGGCGGGGGAGACACAGATACGCAGTATTTT; CDR3: CASSPLGGGDTDTQYF; V: TRBV28; J: TRBJ2-3; D: TRBD2; size: -
DNA: TGTGCCAGCAGTTTATTGGGAGAACAGCCCCAGCATTTT; CDR3: CASSLLGEQPQHF; V: TRBV28; J: TRBJ1-5; D: -; size: -
DNA: TGCGCCAGCGGTAGTAATCCGGGGGGCTCCTACAATGAGCAGTTCTTC; CDR3: CASGSNPGGSYNEQFF; V: TRBV5-1; J: TRBJ2-1; D: TRBD2; size: -
DNA: TGTGCCAGCAGCCAACAGTCTAATTCACCCCTCCACTTT; CDR3: CASSQQSNSPLHF; V: TRBV14; J: TRBJ1-6; D: -; size: -
DNA: TGTGCCAGCAGCAAAGTGATTGGTGAAAATCAGCCCCAGCATTTT; CDR3: CASSKVIGENQPQHF; V: TRBV21-1; J: TRBJ1-5; D: -; size: -
DNA: TGTGCCAGTAGTATACGAGGAACCTCCTACGAGCAGTACTTC; CDR3: CASSIRGTSYEQYF; V: TRBV19; J: TRBJ2-7; D: -; size: -
DNA: TGTGCCAGCAGCTCTGCCGCCACGGGGCTACGAAACGGTGGCTACACCTTC; CDR3: CASSSAATGLRNGGYTF; V: TRBV5-4; J: TRBJ1-2; D: -; size: -
DNA: TGCGCCAGCAGCTTCAGCGGGAGTACTTCAGATACGCAGTATTTT; CDR3: CASSFSGSTSDTQYF; V: TRBV5-1; J: TRBJ2-3; D: TRBD2; size: -
DNA: TGCGCCAGCAGTCAGGAGGGCGACTATGGCTACACCTTC; CDR3: CASSQEGDYGYTF; V: TRBV23-1; J: TRBJ1-2; D: -; size: -